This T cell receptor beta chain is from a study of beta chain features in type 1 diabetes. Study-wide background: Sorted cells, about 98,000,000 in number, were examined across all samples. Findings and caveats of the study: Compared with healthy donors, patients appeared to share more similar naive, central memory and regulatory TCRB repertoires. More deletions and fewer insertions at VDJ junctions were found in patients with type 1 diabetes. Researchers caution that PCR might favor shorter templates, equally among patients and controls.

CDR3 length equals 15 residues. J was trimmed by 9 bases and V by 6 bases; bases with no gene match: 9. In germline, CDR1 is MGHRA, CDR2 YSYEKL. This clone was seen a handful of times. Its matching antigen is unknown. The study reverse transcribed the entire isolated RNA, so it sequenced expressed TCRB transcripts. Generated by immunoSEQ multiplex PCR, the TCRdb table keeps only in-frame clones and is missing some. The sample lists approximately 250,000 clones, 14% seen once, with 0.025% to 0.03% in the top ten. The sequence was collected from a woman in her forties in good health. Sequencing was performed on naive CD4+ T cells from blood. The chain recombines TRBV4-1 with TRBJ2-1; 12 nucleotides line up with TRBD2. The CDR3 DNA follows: TGCGCCAGCAGACTCCGACTAGCGGGGGAGGGTGAGCAGTTCTTC. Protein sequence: CASRLRLAGEGEQFF.